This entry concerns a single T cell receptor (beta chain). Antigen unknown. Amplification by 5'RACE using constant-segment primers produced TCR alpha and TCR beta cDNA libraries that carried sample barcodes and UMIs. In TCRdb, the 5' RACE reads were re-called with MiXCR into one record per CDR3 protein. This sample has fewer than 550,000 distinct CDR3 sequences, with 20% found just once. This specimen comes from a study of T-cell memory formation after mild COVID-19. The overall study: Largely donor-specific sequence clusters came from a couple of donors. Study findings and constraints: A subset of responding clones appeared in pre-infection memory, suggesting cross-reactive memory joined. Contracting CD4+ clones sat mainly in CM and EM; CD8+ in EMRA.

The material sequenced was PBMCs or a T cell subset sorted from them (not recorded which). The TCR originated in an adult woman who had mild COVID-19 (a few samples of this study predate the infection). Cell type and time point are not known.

CDR3 in amino acids: CASSPSASNYGYTF. The DNA for the CDR3 is TGTGCCAGCAGTCCCTCGGCTTCGAACTATGGCTACACCTTC. The genes are TRBV6-5 and TRBJ1-2; D call uncertain. The germline gives CDR1 MNHEY, CDR2 SVGAGI. The CDR3 consists of 14 residues. V dropped 5 bases and J dropped 2 bases, with 12 bases sitting between them.